This is a list of T cell receptor beta chains from one sample in a study of T cells in Graves' hyperthyroidism and ophthalmopathy. Via MiXCR, TCRdb re-called the multiplex PCR reads, giving one row per CDR3 protein. The sample shows over 500,000 distinct CDR3 sequences, roughly 15% of them seen only once. Material for sequencing was blood. These receptors all stem from a woman in her twenties or thirties with Graves' ophthalmopathy. The CDR3 runs from the conserved cysteine through the conserved F or W. Each record gives: D gene, J gene, clone size, V gene, CDR3 DNA, CDR3 protein. D genes are given only for firm matches. Size is stated for part of the rows, as once, few or many counts, or as a class when the clone is expanded.

D gene: -; J gene: TRBJ1-2; clone size: few; V gene: TRBV2; CDR3 DNA: TGTGCCAGCAGTGAAGTGGGCAGGGGTCGCGGCTACACCTTC; CDR3 protein: CASSEVGRGRGYTF
D gene: -; J gene: TRBJ1-1; clone size: few; V gene: TRBV6-5; CDR3 DNA: TGTGCCAGCAATTTCGGGATCCCGAACACTGAAGCTTTCTTT; CDR3 protein: CASNFGIPNTEAFF
D gene: TRBD2; J gene: TRBJ2-5; clone size: -; V gene: TRBV24-1; CDR3 DNA: TGTGCCACCAGTGATGGGACTAGCGGGAGTGAGACCCAGTACTTC; CDR3 protein: CATSDGTSGSETQYF
D gene: -; J gene: TRBJ1-2; clone size: -; V gene: TRBV5-1; CDR3 DNA: TGTGCCAGCAGCTTGTCTCCAGGGCCCTATGGCTACACCTTC; CDR3 protein: CASSLSPGPYGYTF
D gene: -; J gene: TRBJ2-1; clone size: -; V gene: TRBV6-2/TRBV6-3; CDR3 DNA: TGTGCCAGCAGTTACACAGGGCCCCACGGCTACAATGAGCAGTTCTTC; CDR3 protein: CASSYTGPHGYNEQFF
D gene: -; J gene: TRBJ2-7; clone size: few; V gene: TRBV19; CDR3 DNA: TGTGCCAGTAGTATGATGTCGGGTGGCACAGGTCCTACCTACGAGCAGTACTTC; CDR3 protein: CASSMMSGGTGPTYEQYF
D gene: TRBD1; J gene: TRBJ2-7; clone size: many; V gene: TRBV20-1; CDR3 DNA: TGCAGTGTCGCACAGGGGGGAACCTCCTACGAGCAGTACTTC; CDR3 protein: CSVAQGGTSYEQYF
D gene: -; J gene: TRBJ2-3; clone size: -; V gene: TRBV6-5; CDR3 DNA: TGTGCCAGCACTCAGGGCGGGCAGCAGTATTTT; CDR3 protein: CASTQGGQQYF
D gene: TRBD2; J gene: TRBJ2-1; clone size: many; V gene: TRBV28; CDR3 DNA: TGTGCCAGCAGTTTACCGCTCCTAGCGGAAAGCTACAATGAGCAGTTCTTC; CDR3 protein: CASSLPLLAESYNEQFF
D gene: -; J gene: TRBJ1-2; clone size: many; V gene: TRBV5-6; CDR3 DNA: TGTGCCAGCAGCCCGAGACGGGGGGCCGATGGCTACACCTTC; CDR3 protein: CASSPRRGADGYTF
D gene: -; J gene: TRBJ1-5; clone size: many; V gene: TRBV28; CDR3 DNA: TGTGCCAGCAGTTTAAGCGATAGGACGAATCAGCCCCAGCATTTT; CDR3 protein: CASSLSDRTNQPQHF
D gene: TRBD1; J gene: TRBJ2-5; clone size: many; V gene: TRBV6-2/TRBV6-3; CDR3 DNA: TGTGCCAGCAGCCGCGTTAACAGGGGAGAGACCCAGTACTTC; CDR3 protein: CASSRVNRGETQYF
D gene: TRBD2; J gene: TRBJ2-1; clone size: many; V gene: TRBV20-1; CDR3 DNA: TGCAGTGCCCTAACCACCCTAGCGGGAGGGACATTTGGTGAGCAGTTCTTC; CDR3 protein: CSALTTLAGGTFGEQFF
D gene: TRBD2; J gene: TRBJ2-7; clone size: -; V gene: TRBV7-8; CDR3 DNA: TGTGCCAGCAGGCGGTGGACTAGCGACGAGCAGTACTTC; CDR3 protein: CASRRWTSDEQYF
D gene: -; J gene: TRBJ1-1; clone size: few; V gene: TRBV20-1; CDR3 DNA: TGCAGTGCCGGCGCGGACGGGAACACTGAAGCTTTCTTT; CDR3 protein: CSAGADGNTEAFF
D gene: -; J gene: TRBJ1-4; clone size: -; V gene: TRBV11-2; CDR3 DNA: TGTGCCAGCAGCCGAGACAGGTGGGAAAAACTGTTTTTT; CDR3 protein: CASSRDRWEKLFF
D gene: TRBD2; J gene: TRBJ2-7; clone size: few; V gene: TRBV20-1; CDR3 DNA: TGCAGTGCTAGTCGTTTGGGGCTACTAGCGGACCGCTCCTACGAGCAGTACTTC; CDR3 protein: CSASRLGLLADRSYEQYF
D gene: TRBD1; J gene: TRBJ2-1; clone size: many; V gene: TRBV20-1; CDR3 DNA: TGCAGTGCTAGAGATATGAGGGGGCGCCTCGATGAGCAGTTCTTC; CDR3 protein: CSARDMRGRLDEQFF
D gene: -; J gene: TRBJ2-2; clone size: many; V gene: TRBV30; CDR3 DNA: TGTGCCTGGAGTGTATCCGGGGAGCTGTTTTTT; CDR3 protein: CAWSVSGELFF
D gene: TRBD1; J gene: TRBJ1-2; clone size: many; V gene: TRBV6-1; CDR3 DNA: TGTGCCAGCAGGGTTCCGGGACAGCTGGATGGCTACACCTTC; CDR3 protein: CASRVPGQLDGYTF
D gene: -; J gene: TRBJ1-4; clone size: -; V gene: TRBV28; CDR3 DNA: TGTGCCAGCAACTCGGGCCCTAATGAAAAACTGTTTTTT; CDR3 protein: CASNSGPNEKLFF
D gene: -; J gene: TRBJ1-2; clone size: few; V gene: TRBV10-3; CDR3 DNA: TGTGCCATCAGTGACCAGCTTATACCTCTCGGCTACACCTTC; CDR3 protein: CAISDQLIPLGYTF
D gene: -; J gene: TRBJ1-2; clone size: few; V gene: TRBV15; CDR3 DNA: TGTGCCACCAGCAGAGGACAAGGGCATGGCTACACCTTC; CDR3 protein: CATSRGQGHGYTF
D gene: -; J gene: TRBJ2-5; clone size: many; V gene: TRBV3-1; CDR3 DNA: TGTGCCAGCAGGATTGGGGGACAAGAGACCCAGTACTTC; CDR3 protein: CASRIGGQETQYF
D gene: TRBD2; J gene: TRBJ2-7; clone size: -; V gene: TRBV5-6; CDR3 DNA: TGTGCCAGCAGACTCGGACTAGCTTACGAGCAGTACTTC; CDR3 protein: CASRLGLAYEQYF
D gene: -; J gene: TRBJ2-5; clone size: few; V gene: TRBV7-9; CDR3 DNA: TGTGCCAGTACGTTGGAGACAGGAGGATTTACGGAGGAGACCCAGTACTTC; CDR3 protein: CASTLETGGFTEETQYF
D gene: TRBD1; J gene: TRBJ2-5; clone size: few; V gene: TRBV29-1; CDR3 DNA: TGCAGCGCCGGGACAGTGGAAGGGGAGACCCAGTACTTC; CDR3 protein: CSAGTVEGETQYF
D gene: TRBD1; J gene: TRBJ1-5; clone size: few; V gene: TRBV6-1; CDR3 DNA: TGTGCCAGCAGCGTGGGACAGCCTCACGGTCAGCCCCAGCATTTT; CDR3 protein: CASSVGQPHGQPQHF
D gene: TRBD2; J gene: TRBJ2-2; clone size: -; V gene: TRBV5-1; CDR3 DNA: TGCGCCAGCAGCTTCGGACTAGATTACACCGGGGAGCTGTTTTTT; CDR3 protein: CASSFGLDYTGELFF
D gene: TRBD1; J gene: TRBJ1-5; clone size: few; V gene: TRBV5-8; CDR3 DNA: TGTGCCAGCAGCTTCCAGGGGGTGGCGGGGCCCGCGGGCAATCAGCCCCAGCATTTT; CDR3 protein: CASSFQGVAGPAGNQPQHF
D gene: -; J gene: TRBJ1-5; clone size: few; V gene: TRBV7-2; CDR3 DNA: TGTGCCAGCAGCTTCTCGCCAGGGGATCAGCCCCAGCATTTT; CDR3 protein: CASSFSPGDQPQHF
D gene: -; J gene: TRBJ2-7; clone size: many; V gene: TRBV4-3; CDR3 DNA: TGCGCCAGCAGCCAGCTGACAGACACCCCTTCAGCGTCCGAGCAGTACTTC; CDR3 protein: CASSQLTDTPSASEQYF
D gene: TRBD1; J gene: TRBJ2-7; clone size: few; V gene: TRBV12-3/TRBV12-4; CDR3 DNA: TGTGCCAGCAGATTCACAGGGGACGGCGAGCAGTACTTC; CDR3 protein: CASRFTGDGEQYF
D gene: -; J gene: TRBJ1-6; clone size: -; V gene: TRBV20-1; CDR3 DNA: TGCAGTGCTAGGGAAAGACAGGATAATTCACCCCTCCACTTT; CDR3 protein: CSARERQDNSPLHF
D gene: TRBD1; J gene: TRBJ2-3; clone size: many; V gene: TRBV7-9; CDR3 DNA: TGTGCCAGCAGCTCCGACAGGGCCAACACAGATACGCAGTATTTT; CDR3 protein: CASSSDRANTDTQYF
D gene: -; J gene: TRBJ2-7; clone size: many; V gene: TRBV6-5; CDR3 DNA: TGTGCCAGCAGTTACACGACATCGTCCTACGAGCAGTACTTC; CDR3 protein: CASSYTTSSYEQYF
D gene: -; J gene: TRBJ1-5; clone size: few; V gene: TRBV10-1; CDR3 DNA: TGCGCCAGCCGGGCGGCTCCGGGTCAGCCCCAGCATTTT; CDR3 protein: CASRAAPGQPQHF
D gene: TRBD1; J gene: TRBJ2-6; clone size: -; V gene: TRBV20-1; CDR3 DNA: TGCAGTGCTAGAGATCTGCGCAGGGGGCGGACTGGGGCCAACGTCCTGACTTTC; CDR3 protein: CSARDLRRGRTGANVLTF
D gene: TRBD2; J gene: TRBJ2-2; clone size: few; V gene: TRBV3-1; CDR3 DNA: TGTGCCAGCAGCTCGGGACTAGCTCACGGGGAGCTGTTTTTT; CDR3 protein: CASSSGLAHGELFF
D gene: -; J gene: TRBJ2-5; clone size: -; V gene: TRBV4-3; CDR3 DNA: TGCGCCAGCAGCCAAGGCCAACAGATAATCCCGTCTCAAGAGACCCAGTACTTC; CDR3 protein: CASSQGQQIIPSQETQYF
D gene: -; J gene: TRBJ2-3; clone size: many; V gene: TRBV6-2/TRBV6-3; CDR3 DNA: TGTGCCAGCAGTTATTCATCTCGGGCAGGCTCCGTTGGGATTCTACCGAATACGCAGTATTTT; CDR3 protein: CASSYSSRAGSVGILPNTQYF
D gene: TRBD2; J gene: TRBJ2-2; clone size: -; V gene: TRBV6-2/TRBV6-3; CDR3 DNA: TGTGCCAGCAGTTCCCTAGCGGGCGGCGACACCGGGGAGCTGTTTTTT; CDR3 protein: CASSSLAGGDTGELFF
D gene: -; J gene: TRBJ1-2; clone size: few; V gene: TRBV15; CDR3 DNA: TGTGCCACCAGCAGAGATAGGGTCCCGGGGGGCTACACCTTC; CDR3 protein: CATSRDRVPGGYTF
D gene: -; J gene: TRBJ2-5; clone size: -; V gene: TRBV6-2/TRBV6-3; CDR3 DNA: TGTGCCAGCACCGAACCGGGACCCCAAGAGACCCAGTACTTC; CDR3 protein: CASTEPGPQETQYF
D gene: -; J gene: TRBJ2-7; clone size: -; V gene: TRBV10-1; CDR3 DNA: TGCGCCAGCAGTGAGCAGGTTACAGGGACGACCAGACCCTACGAGCAGTACTTC; CDR3 protein: CASSEQVTGTTRPYEQYF
D gene: -; J gene: TRBJ2-1; clone size: many; V gene: TRBV7-3; CDR3 DNA: TGTGCCAGCAGCCCAAAGGCCCTCTGGCATGAGCAGTTCTTC; CDR3 protein: CASSPKALWHEQFF
D gene: TRBD2; J gene: TRBJ2-1; clone size: few; V gene: TRBV20-1; CDR3 DNA: TGCAGTGCTAGAGATCTCCTAGGTTGGGGAGGGTCCTACAATGAGCAGTTCTTC; CDR3 protein: CSARDLLGWGGSYNEQFF
D gene: TRBD2; J gene: TRBJ2-6; clone size: many; V gene: TRBV7-3; CDR3 DNA: TGTGCCAGCAGCTCCGACGGGGGGGACGTCCTGACTTTC; CDR3 protein: CASSSDGGDVLTF
D gene: -; J gene: TRBJ2-1; clone size: many; V gene: TRBV7-8; CDR3 DNA: TGTGCCAGCAGCTTATTACCCCGAAGCTCCTACAATGAGCAGTTCTTC; CDR3 protein: CASSLLPRSSYNEQFF
D gene: -; J gene: TRBJ2-7; clone size: many; V gene: TRBV4-1; CDR3 DNA: TGCGCCAGCAGCCAAGGGCAGTTCTCCTACGAGCAGTACTTC; CDR3 protein: CASSQGQFSYEQYF
D gene: -; J gene: TRBJ1-1; clone size: few; V gene: TRBV4-3; CDR3 DNA: TGCGCCAGCAGCCAAGATAAAGGGGTTAACACTGAAGCTTTCTTT; CDR3 protein: CASSQDKGVNTEAFF
D gene: TRBD1; J gene: TRBJ2-2; clone size: many; V gene: TRBV6-2/TRBV6-3; CDR3 DNA: TGTGCCACTGCGCTCTCAGGGGGAAGGACCGGGGAGCTGTTTTTT; CDR3 protein: CATALSGGRTGELFF
D gene: TRBD2; J gene: TRBJ2-1; clone size: -; V gene: TRBV6-5; CDR3 DNA: TGTGCCAGCAGTTACTCGTATAGGGCAGCGGGAGTGAATGAGCAGTTCTTC; CDR3 protein: CASSYSYRAAGVNEQFF
D gene: -; J gene: TRBJ2-7; clone size: -; V gene: TRBV28; CDR3 DNA: TGTGCCAGCAATTCTGGCTACGGGCAGTACTTC; CDR3 protein: CASNSGYGQYF